The clone carrying this T cell receptor beta chain has just one count. The antigen is unknown. The CDR3 loop spans 16 amino acids. Germline trimming cut 5 bases from V and 0 bases from J; bases unmatched to any gene: 7. The germline V gene encodes CDR1 SEHNR and CDR2 FQNEAQ (reference sequence). This specimen belongs to a study of shared clonotypes between healthy human individuals. Study results and limitations: Genetic and exposure-history diversity was limited by the small donor number. Unshared clonotypes carried lower generation probabilities than those common to all four donors.

Only Caucasian adults living in Nashville, Tennessee served as donors. Per the authors' pipeline: Filtering differed, since immunoSEQ gave only junction sequences and no quality scores. Only in-frame clones appear in the TCRdb table, and some are missing; sequencing was by immunoSEQ multiplex PCR. The DNA gave D and trimming, while V, J and clone size come from that table. The sample includes about 2.3 million clones, 85% to 95% seen only once; the top ten take 0.37%. The specimen was naive CD4+ T cells from PBMCs. Specified subset: CD45RA+ positively selected. The clonotype was recovered from a man younger than 30 in good health. Some clones in this sample may be carry-over from other donors' samples. This chain joins TRBV7-9 and TRBJ1-2, with 9 bases lining up with TRBD1. The CDR3 here is CASSRNRDRANYGYTF. Written as DNA, the CDR3 is TGTGCCAGCAGCCGGAACCGGGACAGGGCTAACTATGGCTACACCTTC.